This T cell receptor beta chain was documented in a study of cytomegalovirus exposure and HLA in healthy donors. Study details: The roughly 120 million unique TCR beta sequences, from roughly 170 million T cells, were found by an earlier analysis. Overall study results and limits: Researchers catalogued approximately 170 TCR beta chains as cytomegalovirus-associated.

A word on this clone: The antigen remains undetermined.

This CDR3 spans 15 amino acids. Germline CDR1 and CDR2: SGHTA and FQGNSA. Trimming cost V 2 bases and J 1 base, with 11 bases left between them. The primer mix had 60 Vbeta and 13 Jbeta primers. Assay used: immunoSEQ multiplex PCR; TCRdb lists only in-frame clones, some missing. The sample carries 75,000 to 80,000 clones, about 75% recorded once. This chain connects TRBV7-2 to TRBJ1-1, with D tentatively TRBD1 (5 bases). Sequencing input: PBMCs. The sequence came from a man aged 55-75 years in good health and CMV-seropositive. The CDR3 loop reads CASSLLGHTNTEAFF. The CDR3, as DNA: TGTGCCAGCAGCTTACTGGGGCATACGAACACTGAAGCTTTCTTT.